One sample yielded the 25 T cell receptor beta chains listed below, sequenced in a study of blood T cells in healthy people across ages. Combining a sample-barcoded 5' primer with a J-beta primer mix, a second PCR ran for about 7 to 11 cycles. TCRdb used MiXCR to reprocess the 5' RACE reads, holding one entry per CDR3 protein. The table records 700,000 to 900,000 distinct CDR3 sequences, roughly 53% of them present only once. Sequenced input: blood. The source of these receptors is an elderly man in good health.

In its sample, this clonotype was seen a few times. V gene TRBV29-1 combines with J gene TRBJ2-3; a possible D gene is TRBD1 (6 bases). The CDR3 sequence is 14 residues long. V lost 2 bases, J lost 14 bases, and 23 bases lay in between. Germline CDR1 reads SQVTM; CDR2 reads ANQGSEA. CDR3 DNA: TGCAGCGTTGAACGCGGCAGGGGTTCCAGATACGCGTATTTT. Its protein is CSVERGRGSRYAYF.

Remarks on this clonotype: Germline is not matched at one junction end, which may reflect a read error. The chain couples TRBV7-2 to TRBJ2-7; D uncertain. The DNA end favors TRBJ2-5, so the J call may be wrong. The CDR3 loop spans 16 amino acids. Germline CDR1 SGHTA, CDR2 FQGNSA. The CDR3 spells CAGSLKVVWSGETQYF. Written as DNA, the CDR3 is TGTGCCGGCAGCTTAAAAGTTGTTTGGTCTGGAGAGACCCAGTACTTC.

The chain couples TRBV10-3 to TRBJ2-1, with D unresolved. CDR1 is ENHRY and CDR2 is SYGVKD in the germline V gene. Trimming cost V 8 bases and J 4 bases, with 12 bases left between them. The CDR3 totals 13 residues. The chain's CDR3 is CAIRPVGYNEQFF. The CDR3 DNA reads as TGTGCCATCCGGCCGGTCGGGTACAATGAGCAGTTCTTC.

This clonotype showed up just a few times. The chain is built from TRBV20-1 and TRBJ2-3; unclear D gene. The germline V gene encodes CDR1 DFQATT and CDR2 SNEGSKA (reference sequence). V shed 2 bases and J shed 4 bases, with 22 bases lying between them. The CDR3 has 17 residues. CDR3 sequence (DNA): TGCAGTGCTAGAACCCCGCCAGCTAGAATATTAGCAGATACGCAGTATTTT. Its protein product is CSARTPPARILADTQYF.

This clonotype appeared a few times. The V gene is TRBV5-6, the J gene TRBJ2-5; D is perhaps TRBD2 (6 bases). The V end was cut by 2 bases, the J end by 1 base, with 15 bases between. Germline V lookup: CDR1 SGHDT, CDR2 YYEEEE. This CDR3 contains 16 residues. CDR3 nucleotide sequence: TGTGCCAGCAGCTTACCGGGCTCGGGGGTCCAAGAGACCCAGTACTTC. Its protein is CASSLPGSGVQETQYF.

CDR3 in amino acids: CSARDVQAVNGQYF. CDR3 coding DNA: TGCAGTGCTAGAGATGTCCAAGCGGTAAATGGGCAGTACTTC. The rearrangement joins TRBV20-1 to TRBJ2-7, with D maybe TRBD2 (5 bases). Germline V gene lookup returns CDR1 DFQATT and CDR2 SNEGSKA (reference sequence). V was clipped by 0 bases and J by 9 bases, with 18 bases between them. The CDR3 totals 14 residues.

This clonotype has more than one count but fewer than ten. V is TRBV29-1 and J is TRBJ2-3, with D unresolved. V dropped 4 bases and J dropped 1 base, with 6 bases sitting between them. CDR1 is SQVTM and CDR2 is ANQGSEA in the germline V gene. CDR3 size: 12 residues. The CDR3, as DNA: TGCAGCGTTGTTAGGGGCACAGATACGCAGTATTTT. Translation: CSVVRGTDTQYF.

This clonotype was seen a few times. The rearrangement uses TRBV12-3 or TRBV12-4 and TRBJ2-1; 9 nucleotides align to TRBD2. The CDR3 extends over 14 amino acids. V was clipped by 5 bases and J by 6 bases; unmatched bases: 5. CDR3 bases: TGTGCCAGCAGTGATAGCGGGAGAGGCAATGAGCAGTTCTTC. It encodes CASSDSGRGNEQFF.

The genes are TRBV12-3 or TRBV12-4 and TRBJ2-2, with unresolved D. The CDR3 loop spans 15 amino acids. With 6 bases removed from V and 5 bases from J, the gap between germline ends came to 16 bases. The CDR3 sequence is CASSFSQAITGELFF. In DNA form, the CDR3 reads TGTGCCAGCAGCTTCTCGCAAGCGATAACCGGGGAGCTGTTTTTT.

V is TRBV28 and J is TRBJ2-7, with a weak D call TRBD1 (5 bases). The CDR3 contains 17 residues. The germline V and J ends were trimmed by 4 bases and 3 bases, with 22 bases remaining between them. CDR1 and CDR2 (germline): MDHEN, SYDVKM. The CDR3 DNA is TGTGCCAGCAGTTCCTCCCCCTCAGGGTGGGGCGACTACGAGCAGTACTTC. This codes for CASSSSPSGWGDYEQYF. Based on the CDR3 plus reference TRBV28 and TRBJ2-7, the full variable domain is DVKVTQSSRYLVKRTGEKVFLECVQDMDHENMFWYRQDPGLGLRLIYFSYDVKMKEKGDIPEGYSVSREKKERFSLILESASTNQTSMYLCASSSSPSGWGDYEQYFGPGTRLTVT.

This clonotype showed up just a few times. V and J are TRBV12-3 or TRBV12-4 and TRBJ2-5; D assignment may be TRBD1 or TRBD2 (5 bases each). The CDR3 totals 14 residues. The V gene lost 3 bases and the J gene lost 1 base, with 9 bases spanning the gap. The CDR3 loop is CASSLLGRQETQYF. The CDR3 DNA reads as TGTGCCAGCAGTTTGTTGGGACGCCAAGAGACCCAGTACTTC.

The genes are TRBV18 and TRBJ2-4, with D unresolved. V was cut by 5 bases and J by 1 base, with 12 bases left in between. The CDR3 length is 15 residues. Germline assignment: CDR1 KGHSH and CDR2 LQKENI. The CDR3 DNA reads TGTGCCAGCTCAGCGTCCATCGTGGCCAAAAACATTCAGTACTTC. This sequence encodes CASSASIVAKNIQYF.

This clonotype was seen a handful of times. The chain recombines TRBV5-1 with TRBJ2-1; D gene unclear. Trimming cost V 4 bases and J 0 bases, with 11 bases left between them. The CDR3 extends over 15 amino acids. Germline V CDR1 and CDR2: SGHRS, YFSETQ. The CDR3 nucleotides are TGCGCCAGCAGCCCGGACCCCAGCTCCTACAATGAGCAGTTCTTC. The encoded protein is CASSPDPSSYNEQFF. The entire variable domain, with the rest obtained from reference TRBV5-1 and TRBJ2-1, is as follows: KAGVTQTPRYLIKTRGQQVTLSCSPISGHRSVSWYQQTPGQGLQFLFEYFSETQRNKGNFPGRFSGRQFSNSRSEMNVSTLELGDSALYLCASSPDPSSYNEQFFGPGTRLTVL.

Many counts were recorded for this clonotype. The genes are TRBV7-9 and TRBJ2-5; 10 nucleotides align to TRBD1. The CDR3 has 13 residues. The V and J ends lost 6 bases and 5 bases, in that order; junction bases with no gene match: 3. Germline CDR1 reads SEHNR; CDR2 reads FQNEAQ (reference sequence). The CDR3 DNA reads TGTGCCAGCAGGTGGACAGGGGGTGAGACCCAGTACTTC. This sequence encodes CASRWTGGETQYF.

V is TRBV6-5 and J is TRBJ2-3; D perhaps matches TRBD2 (6 bases). CDR1 MNHEY and CDR2 SVGAGI come from the germline V gene. Trimming removed 2 bases at V and 14 bases at J, with 23 bases between. CDR3 length: 15 amino acids. This chain's CDR3 is CASSYKSGRHRYAYF. The DNA of the CDR3 is TGTGCCAGCAGTTACAAAAGCGGGCGGCACAGATACGCGTATTTT.

There are a few counts of this clonotype. V and J are TRBV7-2 and TRBJ1-1; D is unclear. Germline V lookup: CDR1 SGHTA, CDR2 FQGNSA. The CDR3 has 13 amino acids. V shed 8 bases and J shed 0 bases, with 10 bases lying between them. This CDR3 is CASLYSMNTEAFF. CDR3 bases: TGTGCCAGCCTGTACAGCATGAACACTGAAGCTTTCTTT.

The chain joins TRBV6-6 to TRBJ2-3; possible D gene TRBD1, 6 bases. The CDR3 covers 15 residues. Trimming pared 4 bases from V and 2 bases from J, leaving 13 bases between. Germline loops: CDR1 MNHNY, CDR2 SVGAGI (reference sequence). The CDR3 here is CASSFPDSPTDTQYF. The CDR3 bases are TGTGCCAGCAGTTTCCCGGACAGCCCCACAGATACGCAGTATTTT.

The chain uses TRBV11-3 and TRBJ2-5; 9 positions match TRBD2. The germline V gene encodes CDR1 SGHNT and CDR2 YENEEA. Trimming removed 1 base from V and 5 bases from J; junction bases left unmatched: 11. There are 17 residues in the CDR3. DNA of the CDR3: TGTGCCAGCAGCTTAGGGGGACTAGCCGCGGAAGGGGAGACCCAGTACTTC. The encoded protein is CASSLGGLAAEGETQYF.

The chain links TRBV11-2 to TRBJ2-1; tentative D call: TRBD2 (5 bases). Germline-derived CDR1 and CDR2 are SGHAT and FQNNGV. With 5 bases removed from V and 3 bases from J, the gap between germline ends came to 17 bases. This CDR3 comprises 16 residues. CDR3 sequence: CASSPPGKSLYNEQFF. The CDR3 region has the DNA TGTGCCAGCAGCCCGCCGGGGAAGAGCCTCTACAATGAGCAGTTCTTC. The full variable domain, in which reference TRBV11-2 and TRBJ2-1 provide the parts outside the CDR3, is EAGVAQSPRYKIIEKRQSVAFWCNPISGHATLYWYQQILGQGPKLLIQFQNNGVVDDSQLPKDRFSAERLKGVDSTLKIQPAKLEDSAVYLCASSPPGKSLYNEQFFGPGTRLTVL.

This clonotype came up a few times. This chain links TRBV29-1 with TRBJ2-5; maybe TRBD1 (5 bases). The V gene's germline CDR1 is SQVTM and CDR2 ANQGSEA. The germline V and J ends were trimmed by 8 bases and 2 bases, with 12 bases remaining between them. The CDR3 extends over 12 amino acids. DNA for the CDR3: TGCAGCTCCGGCAGGGCTCAAGAGACCCAGTACTTC. Protein: CSSGRAQETQYF.

This clonotype was observed many times. The V and J genes are TRBV4-1 and TRBJ2-7; 10 bases fit TRBD1. Germline CDR1 reads MGHRA; CDR2 reads YSYEKL. V lost 2 bases, J lost 6 bases, and 7 bases stayed unmatched. The CDR3 sequence is 15 residues long. CDR3 DNA sequence: TGCGCCAGCAGCCAATCCGGGACAGGGGTCTCCGAGCAGTACTTC. Amino acid sequence: CASSQSGTGVSEQYF.

This chain joins TRBV28 and TRBJ2-6; D may be TRBD1 (7 bases). V lost 8 bases to trimming and J lost 4 bases, with 15 bases between them. CDR1 is MDHEN, CDR2 SYDVKM, per germline. The CDR3 totals 15 residues. CDR3 protein: CASQPEGAGANVLTF. The DNA for the CDR3 is TGTGCCAGCCAACCGGAGGGGGCCGGGGCCAACGTCCTGACTTTC.

The chain carries TRBV7-2 and TRBJ2-5; D gene uncertain. With 1 base removed from V and 12 bases from J, the gap between germline ends came to 9 bases. In germline, CDR1 is SGHTA, CDR2 FQGNSA. The CDR3 contains 11 residues. The CDR3 loop reads CASSLDDHEYF. DNA of the CDR3: TGTGCCAGCAGCTTAGACGATCACGAGTACTTC.

This clonotype was recorded only once. This chain links TRBV11-2 with TRBJ1-2; D unclear. V gave up 5 bases and J gave up 8 bases, with 18 bases separating them. CDR3 size: 14 residues. The germline V gene has CDR1 SGHAT and CDR2 FQNNGV. CDR3: CASSVPALVSGYTF. CDR3 coding DNA: TGTGCCAGCAGCGTACCGGCACTGGTGTCGGGCTACACCTTC.

This clonotype was picked up one time. The genes are TRBV27 and TRBJ1-1, with D possibly TRBD1 on 5 matching bases. The CDR3 runs 14 residues. Trimming took 0 bases from V and 5 from J, leaving 10 bases between them. CDR1 MNHEY and CDR2 SMNVEV come from the germline V gene (reference sequence). The CDR3 coding sequence is TGTGCCAGCAGTTTATCGATAGGGGATACTGAAGCTTTCTTT. It codes for CASSLSIGDTEAFF.